This is a list of T cell receptor beta chains from one sample in a study of beta chain bispecific antibodies for T cell cancers. A single record per CDR3 protein comes from TCRdb applying MiXCR to the 5' RACE reads. This sample has around 19,000 distinct CDR3 sequences, with approximately 1.9% found just once. No antigen has been assigned to these receptors. This specimen consisted of healthy donor T cells cultured with leukemia cells, obtained from a culture containing a bispecific antibody targeting TCR Vbeta12. These receptors were taken from a human donor in good health. Some clones in this sample may be carry-over from other donors' samples. Both conserved end residues are part of each CDR3. The D gene is left open where the match is weak. Clone size is stated in some rows and not others, as once, few, many or a class when expanded.

j_call v_call clone_size d_call cdr3_nt cdr3_aa
TRBJ2-3 TRBV2 many TRBD2 TGTGCCAGCAGTGAAGCGCTTATTGGAAGCGGGGGGGCAGATACGCAGTATTTT CASSEALIGSGGADTQYF
TRBJ2-7 TRBV6-5 many TRBD1 TGTGCCAGCAGCCCGGGACAGGGTTTCTACGAGCAGTACTTC CASSPGQGFYEQYF
TRBJ1-5 TRBV7-9 many . TGTGCCAGCAGCTTAGGCGTAATAGGTCAGCCCCAGCATTTT CASSLGVIGQPQHF
TRBJ2-1 TRBV2 medium-sized . TGTGCCAGCAGTGTCGGCAGTGACAATGAGCAGTTCTTC CASSVGSDNEQFF
TRBJ2-7 TRBV7-3 many TRBD2 TGTGCCAGCAGCCAAACGGGGGGGATCACCTACGAGCAGTACTTC CASSQTGGITYEQYF
TRBJ2-1 TRBV5-5 many . TGTGCCAGCGGCTTACTAGGGCCTGAGCAGTTCTTC CASGLLGPEQFF
TRBJ1-4 TRBV18 many . TGTGCCAGCTCACCAGGGGTGGAGGAAAAACTGTTTTTT CASSPGVEEKLFF
TRBJ1-5 TRBV5-8 many . TGTGCCAGCAGCTTGCGACAGGCACACAATCAGCCCCAGCATTTT CASSLRQAHNQPQHF
TRBJ2-1 TRBV6-5 many . TGTGCCAGCACCAGGCAGGGGCCCTACAATGAGCAGTTCTTC CASTRQGPYNEQFF
TRBJ2-3 TRBV4-2 few . TGTGCCAGCAGCCAGACTGCTTCCCAGGCGCAGTATTTT CASSQTASQAQYF
TRBJ2-7 TRBV5-4 many TRBD1 TGTGCCAGCAGCGGGACAGGGGACTACGAGCAGTACTTC CASSGTGDYEQYF
TRBJ2-7 TRBV27 many . TGTGCCAGCAGTTTCGGAGGGGGGAGCTCCTACGAGCAGTACTTC CASSFGGGSSYEQYF
TRBJ2-1 TRBV29-1 . . TGCAGCGTTGAACACGGGTACGAGCAGTTCTTC CSVEHGYEQFF
TRBJ2-1 TRBV14 medium-sized . TGTGCCAGCAGCCAAGATCCACCCGGGTCCGTTGGACTAAACAATGAGCAGTTCTTC CASSQDPPGSVGLNNEQFF